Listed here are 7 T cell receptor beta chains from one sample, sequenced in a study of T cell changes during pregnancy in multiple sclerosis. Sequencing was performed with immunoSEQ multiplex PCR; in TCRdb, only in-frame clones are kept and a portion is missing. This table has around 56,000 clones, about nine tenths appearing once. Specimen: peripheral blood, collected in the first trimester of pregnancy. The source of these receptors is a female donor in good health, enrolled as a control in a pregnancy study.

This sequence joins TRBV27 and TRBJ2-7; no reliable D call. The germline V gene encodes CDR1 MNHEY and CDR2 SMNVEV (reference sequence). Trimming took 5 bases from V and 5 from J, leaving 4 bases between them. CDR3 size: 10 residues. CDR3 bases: TGTGCCAGCAGTGGCAACGAGCAGTACTTC. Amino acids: CASSGNEQYF.

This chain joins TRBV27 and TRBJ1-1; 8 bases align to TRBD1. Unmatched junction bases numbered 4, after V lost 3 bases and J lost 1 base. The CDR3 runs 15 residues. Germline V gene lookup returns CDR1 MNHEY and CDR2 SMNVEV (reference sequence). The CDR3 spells CASSFLGQENTEAFF. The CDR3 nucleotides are TGTGCCAGCAGTTTCCTGGGACAGGAGAACACTGAAGCTTTCTTT.

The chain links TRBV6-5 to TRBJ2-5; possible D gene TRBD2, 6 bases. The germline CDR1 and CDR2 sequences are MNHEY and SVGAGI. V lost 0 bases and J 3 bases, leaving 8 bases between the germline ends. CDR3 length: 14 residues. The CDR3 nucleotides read TGTGCCAGCAGTTACTCGACTAGAAAAGAGACCCAGTACTTC. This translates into CASSYSTRKETQYF.

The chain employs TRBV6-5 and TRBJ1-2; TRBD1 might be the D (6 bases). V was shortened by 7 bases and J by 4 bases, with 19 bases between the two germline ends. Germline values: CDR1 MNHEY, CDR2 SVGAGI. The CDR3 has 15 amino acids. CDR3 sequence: CASTRGADPLYGYTF. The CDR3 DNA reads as TGTGCCAGCACCCGGGGGGCCGACCCCCTCTATGGCTACACCTTC.

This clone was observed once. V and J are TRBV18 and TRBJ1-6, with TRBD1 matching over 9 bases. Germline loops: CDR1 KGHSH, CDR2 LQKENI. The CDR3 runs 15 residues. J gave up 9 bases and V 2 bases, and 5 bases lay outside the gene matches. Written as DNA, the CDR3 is TGTGCCAGCTCACCAGGGACAGGGAGGACTTCACCCCTCCACTTT. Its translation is CASSPGTGRTSPLHF.

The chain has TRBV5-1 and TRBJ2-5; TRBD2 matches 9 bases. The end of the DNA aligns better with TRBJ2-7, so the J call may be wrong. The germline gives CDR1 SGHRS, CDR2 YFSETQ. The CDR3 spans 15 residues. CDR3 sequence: CASSLNSGSWAEQYF. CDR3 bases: TGCGCCAGCAGCTTGAATAGCGGGAGTTGGGCCGAGCAGTACTTC.

For the CDR3, the DNA is TGTGCCAGCAGTTTATTAGCCGGGTACTATGGCTACACCTTC. Its translation: CASSLLAGYYGYTF. The rearrangement uses TRBV28 and TRBJ1-2; D remains ambiguous. V shed 1 base and J shed 3 bases, with 9 bases lying between them. CDR3 length: 14 residues. From germline, CDR1 is MDHEN and CDR2 SYDVKM.